The 14 T cell receptor beta chains given below trace back to one sample, sequenced in a study of response to subunit inactivated influenza vaccine. TCRdb independently ran MiXCR on the RT-PCR reads; one entry per CDR3 protein. The repertoire holds 430,000 or so distinct CDR3 sequences, with about a tenth as singletons. The starting material was PBMCs from blood, obtained more than 35 days after vaccination. The source of these receptors is a man aged 45 to 65 who received an inactivated influenza vaccine.

V gene TRBV11-1 combines with J gene TRBJ2-5; weak D call: TRBD1 (5 bases). The CDR3 has 15 residues. V lost 5 bases to trimming and J lost 3 bases, with 16 bases between them. From germline, CDR1 is SGHAT and CDR2 FQDESV (reference sequence). The CDR3 here is CASSANQGTEETQYF. The CDR3 bases are TGTGCCAGCAGCGCGAATCAGGGAACGGAAGAGACCCAGTACTTC. The variable domain in full, with the rest retrieved from reference TRBV11-1 and TRBJ2-5, is EAEVAQSPRYKITEKSQAVAFWCDPISGHATLYWYRQILGQGPELLVQFQDESVVDDSQLPKDRFSAERLKGVDSTLKIQPAELGDSAMYLCASSANQGTEETQYFGPGTRLLVL.

This clonotype was detected a few times. This sequence joins TRBV28 and TRBJ2-7; TRBD1 matches at 11 bases. The CDR3 totals 15 residues. V trimming: 3 bases; J trimming: 6 bases; junction bases outside the gene matches: 7. Germline V gene sequence: CDR1 MDHEN, CDR2 SYDVKM. CDR3 loop: CASSFLGQGAAEQYF. CDR3 in DNA: TGTGCCAGCAGTTTCCTCGGACAGGGGGCGGCCGAGCAGTACTTC.

This clonotype was counted at least ten times. The rearrangement uses TRBV5-1 and TRBJ2-1, with 9 bases lining up with TRBD2. Germline V lookup: CDR1 SGHRS, CDR2 YFSETQ. V trimming: 0 bases; J trimming: 8 bases; junction bases outside the gene matches: 6. CDR3 length equals 15 residues. CDR3 sequence: CASSLETSGWDEQFF. The CDR3 DNA is TGCGCCAGCAGCTTGGAGACTAGCGGATGGGATGAGCAGTTCTTC.

The chain carries TRBV6-1 and TRBJ2-3; D may be TRBD2 (6 bases). The CDR3 has 14 amino acids. Germline CDR1 and CDR2: MNHNS and SASEGT. V was clipped by 2 bases and J by 4 bases, with 10 bases between them. The CDR3 region is CASSERAGSDTQYF. CDR3 nucleotides: TGTGCCAGCAGTGAACGTGCGGGGTCAGATACGCAGTATTTT.

This clonotype was seen at least ten times. This rearrangement joins TRBV7-2 to TRBJ1-5; D gene uncertain. V was shortened by 1 base and J by 2 bases, with 6 bases between the two germline ends. CDR3 length: 14 residues. Germline V gene data show CDR1 as SGHTA and CDR2 as FQGNSA. The CDR3 loop is CASSLGNGNQPQHF. DNA of the CDR3: TGTGCCAGCAGCTTAGGGAATGGCAATCAGCCCCAGCATTTT.

This clonotype was detected only a few times. The rearrangement uses TRBV5-1 and TRBJ2-2; D may be TRBD1 (5 bases). There are 14 residues in the CDR3. The germline V and J ends were trimmed by 5 bases and 3 bases, with 11 bases remaining between them. Germline CDR1 is SGHRS and CDR2 is YFSETQ. The CDR3 bases are TGCGCCAGCAGGCAGGGTTCGGACACCGGGGAGCTGTTTTTT. The encoded protein is CASRQGSDTGELFF.

The chain uses TRBV20-1 and TRBJ2-6; D gene unclear. The germline V gene encodes CDR1 DFQATT and CDR2 SNEGSKA (reference sequence). Trimming pared 6 bases from V and 4 bases from J, leaving 7 bases between. The CDR3 consists of 12 residues. The CDR3 bases are TGCAGTGCCTCAGAAGGGGCCAACGTCCTGACTTTC. It is translated as CSASEGANVLTF.

In its sample, this clonotype was seen a few times. The chain links TRBV4-2 to TRBJ2-5; D ambiguous. The germline V and J ends were trimmed by 1 base and 1 base, with 13 bases remaining between them. This CDR3 has 16 amino acids. Germline assignment: CDR1 LGHNA and CDR2 YNFKEQ. The CDR3 protein is CASSQGVSTVQETQYF. CDR3 DNA sequence: TGTGCCAGCAGCCAAGGGGTCAGCACCGTCCAAGAGACCCAGTACTTC.

There are a few counts of this clonotype. The chain couples TRBV27 to TRBJ2-7, with D possibly being TRBD1 or TRBD2 (6 bases each). V lost 10 bases, J lost 1 base, and 17 bases lay in between. CDR1 and CDR2 (germline): MNHEY, SMNVEV (reference sequence). The CDR3 has 14 residues. The CDR3, as DNA: TGTGCCACCCGAGCGGGCAGGGGTTCCTACGAGCAGTACTTC. Residues: CATRAGRGSYEQYF.

This clonotype was picked up a small number of times. The V and J genes are TRBV24-1 and TRBJ2-1; no reliable D call. Germline V gene sequence: CDR1 KGHDR, CDR2 SFDVKD. CDR3 size: 11 residues. V was clipped by 1 base and J by 15 bases, with 9 bases between them. The CDR3 region has the DNA TGTGCCACCAGTGATTTTTTAGGTCTGTTCTTC. Its translation is CATSDFLGLFF.

This rearrangement joins TRBV5-5 to TRBJ1-1; D perhaps matches TRBD1 (5 bases). Trimming took off 2 bases at V and 5 bases at J, with 22 bases between the two ends. Germline V lookup: CDR1 SGHKS, CDR2 YYEKEE (reference sequence). The CDR3 length is 17 residues. The CDR3 reads CASSLFSGDGVRTEAFF. CDR3 DNA sequence: TGTGCCAGCAGCTTATTCTCTGGGGACGGGGTAAGGACTGAAGCTTTCTTT.

This clonotype was counted ten times or more. The genes are TRBV6-2 or TRBV6-3 and TRBJ2-1, with 7 bases matching TRBD1. The CDR3 is made up of 14 amino acids. Trimming took 2 bases from V and 5 from J; bases not matched to a gene: 3. The germline gives CDR1 MNHEY, CDR2 SVGEGT. CDR3 bases: TGTGCCAGCAGTTACGGGACAGCTCACAATGAGCAGTTCTTC. Residues: CASSYGTAHNEQFF.

This clonotype was recorded a few times. The CDR3 region is CASVPGGPTGELFF. The CDR3 coding sequence is TGCGCCAGCGTACCGGGAGGACCCACCGGGGAGCTGTTTTTT. The V call is TRBV10-2, the J call TRBJ2-2; 7 bases are a match to TRBD2. The CDR3 extends over 14 amino acids. Trimming removed 8 bases from V and 4 bases from J; junction bases left unmatched: 7. Germline V gene sequence: CDR1 WSHSY, CDR2 SAAADI.

The chain's CDR3 is CASRPPSSGGAQKTQYF. As DNA, the CDR3 is TGTGCCAGCAGGCCCCCCTCTAGCGGGGGGGCCCAGAAGACCCAGTACTTC. This rearrangement joins TRBV3-1 to TRBJ2-5; 12 bases are a match to TRBD2. The CDR3 length is 17 residues. CDR1 and CDR2 from the germline V gene are LGHDT and YNNKEL (reference sequence). Unmatched junction bases numbered 14, after V lost 6 bases and J lost 6 bases.